A selection of T cell receptor beta chains follows, all from one sample in a study of blood T cell repertoires in COVID-19. The assay was immunoSEQ multiplex PCR, and TCRdb's table has in-frame clones only and misses some. Of about 230,000 clones in the sample, roughly nine tenths were seen once. Material: PBMCs or T cells enriched from blood (not recorded which). These receptors all come from a woman aged 25-40 years with acute COVID-19. Each CDR3 is given with its conserved first and last residue. Fields, in order: J gene, clone size, V gene, D gene, CDR3 protein, CDR3 DNA. A D gene is named only where the DNA matches it firmly. Clone size appears in some rows only: once, few, many, or a class for an expanded clone.

j_gene: TRBJ2-7
abundance: once
v_gene: TRBV20-1
d_gene: NA
CDR3aa: CSAINSYEQYF
CDR3nt: TGCAGTGCAATCAACAGCTACGAGCAGTACTTC

j_gene: TRBJ2-3
abundance: NA
v_gene: TRBV7-9
d_gene: TRBD1
CDR3aa: CASSLETGGPTDTQYF
CDR3nt: TGTGCCAGCAGCTTAGAGACAGGGGGACCCACAGATACGCAGTATTTT

j_gene: TRBJ1-4
abundance: NA
v_gene: TRBV3-1/TRBV3-2
d_gene: TRBD1
CDR3aa: CASSLSTQQGFREKLFF
CDR3nt: TGTGCCAGCAGCCTGTCCACCCAACAGGGGTTCCGGGAAAAACTGTTTTTT

j_gene: TRBJ1-1
abundance: NA
v_gene: TRBV30
d_gene: NA
CDR3aa: CAWVWTANTEAFF
CDR3nt: TGTGCCTGGGTCTGGACAGCCAACACTGAAGCTTTCTTT

j_gene: TRBJ1-3
abundance: NA
v_gene: TRBV30
d_gene: NA
CDR3aa: CAWSPIGWGAGNTIYF
CDR3nt: TGTGCCTGGAGCCCGATCGGATGGGGCGCGGGAAACACCATATATTTT

j_gene: TRBJ1-2
abundance: NA
v_gene: TRBV20-1
d_gene: NA
CDR3aa: CSASHKYGYTF
CDR3nt: TGCAGTGCTAGCCACAAGTATGGCTACACCTTC

j_gene: TRBJ1-1
abundance: NA
v_gene: TRBV6-1
d_gene: NA
CDR3aa: CASSEVERGNTEAFF
CDR3nt: TGTGCCAGCAGTGAAGTGGAACGGGGGAACACTGAAGCTTTCTTT

j_gene: TRBJ2-1
abundance: few
v_gene: TRBV5-1
d_gene: TRBD2
CDR3aa: CASRNSGGPYNEQFF
CDR3nt: TGCGCCAGCAGGAATAGCGGGGGACCCTACAATGAGCAGTTCTTC

j_gene: TRBJ1-2
abundance: NA
v_gene: TRBV9
d_gene: TRBD1
CDR3aa: CASSSPRQGASKSGYGYTF
CDR3nt: TGTGCCAGCAGCTCCCCCCGACAGGGGGCCTCAAAATCGGGCTATGGCTACACCTTC

j_gene: TRBJ2-3
abundance: NA
v_gene: TRBV7-8
d_gene: NA
CDR3aa: CASSLYPRLGTDTQYF
CDR3nt: TGTGCCAGCAGCTTATACCCAAGACTAGGCACAGATACGCAGTATTTT

j_gene: TRBJ1-4
abundance: NA
v_gene: TRBV5-1
d_gene: NA
CDR3aa: CASSSSSVTSTNEKLFF
CDR3nt: TGCGCCAGCAGCTCGTCCTCGGTAACCTCGACTAATGAAAAACTGTTTTTT

j_gene: TRBJ2-4
abundance: NA
v_gene: TRBV7-2
d_gene: NA
CDR3aa: CASSLVGSKNIQYF
CDR3nt: TGTGCCAGCAGCTTAGTAGGGAGCAAAAACATTCAGTACTTC

j_gene: TRBJ1-4
abundance: once
v_gene: TRBV5-8
d_gene: TRBD1
CDR3aa: CASSLGQDEKLFF
CDR3nt: TGTGCCAGCAGCCTGGGACAGGATGAAAAACTGTTTTTT

j_gene: TRBJ2-3
abundance: NA
v_gene: TRBV5-1
d_gene: TRBD2
CDR3aa: CASSLAGLAGGLITDTQYF
CDR3nt: TGCGCCAGCAGCTTGGCCGGACTAGCGGGGGGCTTAATCACAGATACGCAGTATTTT

j_gene: TRBJ1-3
abundance: NA
v_gene: TRBV5-3
d_gene: NA
CDR3aa: CARSLAAGGTGNTIYF
CDR3nt: TGTGCCAGAAGCTTGGCCGCAGGAGGCACTGGAAACACCATATATTTT

j_gene: TRBJ2-3
abundance: NA
v_gene: TRBV6-4
d_gene: NA
CDR3aa: CASSEGLATDTQYF
CDR3nt: TGTGCCAGCAGTGAAGGGCTAGCGACAGATACGCAGTATTTT

j_gene: TRBJ1-6
abundance: NA
v_gene: TRBV19
d_gene: NA
CDR3aa: CASSLGTAFSPLHF
CDR3nt: TGTGCCAGTAGCCTAGGGACTGCATTTTCACCCCTCCACTTT

j_gene: TRBJ2-2
abundance: NA
v_gene: TRBV11-2
d_gene: TRBD1
CDR3aa: CASSYGQGYGELFF
CDR3nt: TGTGCCAGCAGCTACGGACAGGGGTACGGGGAGCTGTTTTTT

j_gene: TRBJ2-3
abundance: NA
v_gene: TRBV7-3
d_gene: TRBD2
CDR3aa: CASSPGTSDGDTQYF
CDR3nt: TGTGCCAGCAGCCCCGGGACTAGCGATGGAGATACGCAGTATTTT

j_gene: TRBJ1-2
abundance: NA
v_gene: TRBV3-1/TRBV3-2
d_gene: NA
CDR3aa: CASSQGEGSVHGYTF
CDR3nt: TGTGCCAGCAGCCAAGGGGAGGGTTCAGTCCACGGCTACACCTTC

j_gene: TRBJ1-2
abundance: few
v_gene: TRBV30
d_gene: TRBD1
CDR3aa: CAWSAGTGWANYGYTF
CDR3nt: TGTGCCTGGAGTGCGGGGACAGGGTGGGCTAACTATGGCTACACCTTC

j_gene: TRBJ1-4
abundance: NA
v_gene: TRBV19
d_gene: TRBD1
CDR3aa: CASSIEVWGQVKLFF
CDR3nt: TGTGCCAGTAGTATAGAGGTTTGGGGACAGGTAAAACTGTTTTTT

j_gene: TRBJ1-2
abundance: NA
v_gene: TRBV7-3
d_gene: TRBD1
CDR3aa: CASSPRDRGTNYGYTF
CDR3nt: TGTGCCAGCAGCCCACGGGACAGGGGGACTAACTATGGCTACACCTTC

j_gene: TRBJ2-7
abundance: NA
v_gene: TRBV24-1
d_gene: NA
CDR3aa: CATSGFVGLYEQYF
CDR3nt: TGTGCCACCAGTGGCTTTGTGGGGCTCTACGAGCAGTACTTC

j_gene: TRBJ2-7
abundance: NA
v_gene: TRBV5-4
d_gene: NA
CDR3aa: CASSPTLSSSYEQYF
CDR3nt: TGTGCCAGCAGCCCGACCTTGTCTAGCTCCTACGAGCAGTACTTC

j_gene: TRBJ1-1
abundance: NA
v_gene: TRBV5-4
d_gene: TRBD1
CDR3aa: CASSGTGFGAEAFF
CDR3nt: TGTGCCAGCAGCGGGACAGGGTTCGGCGCTGAAGCTTTCTTT